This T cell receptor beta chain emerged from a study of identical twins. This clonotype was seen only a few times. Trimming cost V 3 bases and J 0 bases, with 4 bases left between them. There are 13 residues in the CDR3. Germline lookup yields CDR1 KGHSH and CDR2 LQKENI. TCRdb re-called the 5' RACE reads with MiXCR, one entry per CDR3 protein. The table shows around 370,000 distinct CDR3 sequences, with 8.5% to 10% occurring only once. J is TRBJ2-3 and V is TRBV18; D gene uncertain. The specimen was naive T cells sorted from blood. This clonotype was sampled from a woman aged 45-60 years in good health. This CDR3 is CASSPQSTDTQYF. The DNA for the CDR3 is TGTGCCAGCTCACCGCAAAGCACAGATACGCAGTATTTT.